The 7 T cell receptor beta chains reported below all come from one sample, sequenced in a study of CXCR3-negative and CXCR3-positive naive CD8 T cells. 5' RACE that incorporated UMI labels was used to prepare the TRB cDNA libraries. With the 5' RACE reads reprocessed, TCRdb shows one record per CDR3 protein and no DNA. The table for this sample gives roughly 100,000 distinct CDR3 sequences. The sample comprised naive CXCR3- CD8+ T cells from blood. Subset reported: CD45RO-CCR7+CD27+CD95- naive CD8+ T cells lacking CXCR3 (TNR3-). These receptor sequences come from a human donor in good health. Some clones in this sample may be carry-over from other donors' samples.

V and J are TRBV29-1 and TRBJ2-1; TCRdb returns TRBD2, unconfirmable since there is no DNA. Germline V gives CDR1 SQVTM, CDR2 ANQGSEA. The CDR3 contains 15 residues. The chain's CDR3 is CSVEKGLDSYNEQFF.

The rearrangement uses TRBV15 and TRBJ2-7; with no DNA, the TCRdb D assignment of TRBD2 cannot be verified. Germline V gene lookup returns CDR1 LNHNV and CDR2 YYDKDF (reference sequence). The CDR3 has 15 residues. The CDR3 here is CATSREREGWAEQYF.

V is TRBV29-1 and J is TRBJ2-5; TCRdb gives TRBD1 as the D gene, but with no DNA this cannot be confirmed. Germline CDR1 and CDR2: SQVTM and ANQGSEA. This CDR3 is built from 15 residues. The CDR3 sequence: CSVEGTSTGQETQYF.

The CDR3 here is CASSVGPRTGTNTEAFF. J is TRBJ1-1 and V is TRBV9; TCRdb calls TRBD1, which cannot be checked without DNA. This CDR3 contains 17 residues. CDR1 is SGDLS and CDR2 is YYNGEE in the germline V gene.

This chain uses TRBV29-1 with TRBJ1-2. The CDR3 contains 11 residues. From germline, CDR1 is SQVTM and CDR2 ANQGSEA. CDR3 sequence reads: CSVGLWDDYTF.

V is TRBV12-3 or TRBV12-4 and J is TRBJ2-5. The CDR3 consists of 12 residues. CDR3 protein: CASSFLGETQYF.

The CDR3: CSGTTEETQYF. This rearrangement joins TRBV29-1 to TRBJ2-5; TCRdb selects TRBD1, and the lack of DNA leaves this call unchecked. Germline-derived CDR1 and CDR2 are SQVTM and ANQGSEA. The CDR3 covers 11 residues.